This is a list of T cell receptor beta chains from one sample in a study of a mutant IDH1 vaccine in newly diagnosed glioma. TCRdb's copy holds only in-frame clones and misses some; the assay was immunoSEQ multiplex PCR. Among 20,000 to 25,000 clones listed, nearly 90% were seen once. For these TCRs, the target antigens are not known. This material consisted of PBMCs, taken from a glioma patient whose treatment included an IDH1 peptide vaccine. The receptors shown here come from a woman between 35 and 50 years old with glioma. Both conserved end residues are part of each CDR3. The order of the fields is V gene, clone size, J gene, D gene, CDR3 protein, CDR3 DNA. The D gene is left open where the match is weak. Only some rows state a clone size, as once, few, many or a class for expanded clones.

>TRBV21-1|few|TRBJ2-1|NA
CASSRWQPSGGGYFGNEQFF
TGTGCCAGCAGCAGGTGGCAGCCTAGCGGGGGGGGTTATTTTGGGAATGAGCAGTTCTTC
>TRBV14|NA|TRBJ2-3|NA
CASSHFTDTQYF
TGTGCCAGCAGCCATTTCACAGATACGCAGTATTTT
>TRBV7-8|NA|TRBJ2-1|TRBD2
CASSLAPGLAGEISYNEQFF
TGTGCCAGCAGCTTAGCGCCGGGACTAGCGGGGGAGATATCCTACAATGAGCAGTTCTTC
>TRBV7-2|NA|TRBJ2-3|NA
CASSLGVAALSTDTQYF
TGTGCCAGCAGCTTAGGCGTAGCGGCGCTTAGCACAGATACGCAGTATTTT
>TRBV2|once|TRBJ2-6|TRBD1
CASSRGQRRLSGANVLTF
TGTGCCAGCAGTAGGGGACAGCGCCGCCTCTCTGGGGCCAACGTCCTGACTTTC
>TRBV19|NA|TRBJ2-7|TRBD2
CASAAGGYEQYF
TGTGCCAGTGCGGCGGGAGGATACGAGCAGTACTTC
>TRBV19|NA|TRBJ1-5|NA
CASSGYMGTNQPQHF
TGTGCCAGTAGTGGTTACATGGGGACCAATCAGCCCCAGCATTTT
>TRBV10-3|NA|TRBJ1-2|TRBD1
CATRNPDRGWTGYTF
TGTGCCACCAGAAACCCGGACAGGGGTTGGACGGGCTACACCTTC
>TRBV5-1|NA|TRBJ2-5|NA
CASSLVQGGETQYF
TGCGCCAGCAGCTTGGTACAGGGTGGAGAGACCCAGTACTTC
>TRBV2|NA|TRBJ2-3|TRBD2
CASSASGRRDTQYF
TGTGCCAGCAGTGCTAGCGGGAGGAGAGATACGCAGTATTTT
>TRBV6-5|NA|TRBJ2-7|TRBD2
CASSYWGEGPYEQYF
TGTGCCAGCAGTTACTGGGGGGAGGGCCCCTACGAGCAGTACTTC
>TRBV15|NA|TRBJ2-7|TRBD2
CATLAGADEQYF
TGTGCCACCCTAGCGGGAGCTGACGAGCAGTACTTC
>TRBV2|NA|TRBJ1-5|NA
CASSVGQGGGQPQHF
TGTGCCAGCAGTGTTGGGCAGGGAGGAGGTCAGCCCCAGCATTTT
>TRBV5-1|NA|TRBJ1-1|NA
CASSVVPGDTEAFF
TGCGCCAGCAGCGTGGTTCCAGGGGACACTGAAGCTTTCTTT
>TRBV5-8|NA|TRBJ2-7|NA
CASSSIYEQYF
TGTGCCAGCAGCTCAATCTACGAGCAGTACTTC
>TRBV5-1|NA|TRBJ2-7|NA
CASSQALSSYEQYF
TGCGCCAGCAGCCAGGCTCTAAGCTCCTACGAGCAGTACTTC
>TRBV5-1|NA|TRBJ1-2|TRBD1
CASSLWPTGADYGYTF
TGCGCCAGCAGCTTGTGGCCTACAGGGGCGGACTATGGCTACACCTTC
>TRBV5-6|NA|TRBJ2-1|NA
CASSPVQGPNNNEQFF
TGTGCCAGCAGCCCGGTACAGGGCCCCAACAACAATGAGCAGTTCTTC
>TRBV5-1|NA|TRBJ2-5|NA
CASSPIPPQETQYF
TGCGCCAGCAGCCCCATACCCCCCCAAGAGACCCAGTACTTC
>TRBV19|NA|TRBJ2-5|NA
CASSISGGVSETQYF
TGTGCCAGTAGTATTAGCGGAGGGGTTAGTGAGACCCAGTACTTC
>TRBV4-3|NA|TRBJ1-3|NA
CASSQDRTGNTIYF
TGCGCCAGCAGCCAAGATCGGACTGGAAACACCATATATTTT
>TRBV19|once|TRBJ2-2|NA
CASSIDERGTGELFF
TGTGCCAGTAGTATAGATGAGAGGGGGACCGGGGAGCTGTTTTTT
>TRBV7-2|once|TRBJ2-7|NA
CASSLAGGSYEQYF
TGTGCCAGCAGCTTAGCGGGGGGCTCCTACGAGCAGTACTTC
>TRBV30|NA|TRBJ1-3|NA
CACSRGEGLGNTIYF
TGTGCCTGCTCACGGGGCGAGGGGCTTGGAAACACCATATATTTT
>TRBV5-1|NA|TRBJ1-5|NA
CASSFGSGNQPQHF
TGCGCCAGCAGCTTCGGGTCGGGGAATCAGCCCCAGCATTTT
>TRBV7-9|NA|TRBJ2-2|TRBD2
CASSPSRLAGVGGELFF
TGTGCCAGCAGCCCCTCCAGATTGGCGGGAGTTGGCGGGGAGCTGTTTTTT
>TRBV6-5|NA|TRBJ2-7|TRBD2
CASSNSGLAESYEQYF
TGTGCCAGCAGTAACTCTGGACTAGCGGAATCCTACGAGCAGTACTTC
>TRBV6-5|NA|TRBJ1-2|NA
CASSYSFGGGYTF
TGTGCCAGCAGTTACTCGTTTGGAGGAGGCTACACCTTC
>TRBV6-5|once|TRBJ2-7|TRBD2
CASSYWRGSSYEQYF
TGTGCCAGCAGTTACTGGCGGGGGTCGTCCTACGAGCAGTACTTC
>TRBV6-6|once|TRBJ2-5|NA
CASSYGGGQETQYF
TGTGCCAGCAGTTACGGAGGGGGCCAAGAGACCCAGTACTTC
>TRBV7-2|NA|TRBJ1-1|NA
CASSLGLPVAFF
TGTGCCAGCAGCTTAGGACTCCCGGTGGCTTTCTTT
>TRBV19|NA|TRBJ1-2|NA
CASSWTRGPYGYTF
TGTGCCAGTAGTTGGACCAGGGGTCCCTATGGCTACACCTTC
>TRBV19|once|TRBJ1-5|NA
CASSISWDQPQHF
TGTGCCAGTAGTATTAGCTGGGATCAGCCCCAGCATTTT
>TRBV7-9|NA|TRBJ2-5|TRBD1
CASSLGYRGEETQYF
TGTGCCAGCAGCTTAGGCTACAGGGGGGAAGAGACCCAGTACTTC
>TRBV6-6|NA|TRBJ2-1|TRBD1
CASSPGQIFNEQFF
TGTGCCAGCAGCCCGGGACAGATATTCAATGAGCAGTTCTTC
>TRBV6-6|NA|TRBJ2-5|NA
CASTQGRETQYF
TGTGCCAGCACCCAGGGTAGGGAGACCCAGTACTTC
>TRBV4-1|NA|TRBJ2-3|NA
CASSPGGQTDTQYF
TGCGCCAGCAGCCCCGGGGGCCAGACAGATACGCAGTATTTT
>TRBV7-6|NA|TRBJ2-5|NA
CASSLGPAQETQYF
TGTGCCAGCAGCTTAGGACCAGCCCAAGAGACCCAGTACTTC
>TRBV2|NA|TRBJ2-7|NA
CASRRIYEQYF
TGTGCCAGCAGAAGAATTTACGAGCAGTACTTC
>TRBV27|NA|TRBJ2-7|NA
CASSPSGGAHEQYF
TGTGCCAGCAGTCCATCAGGAGGGGCGCACGAGCAGTACTTC
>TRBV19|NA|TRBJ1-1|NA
CASSIRENTEAFF
TGTGCCAGTAGTATTAGGGAGAACACTGAAGCTTTCTTT
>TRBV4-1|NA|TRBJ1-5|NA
CASSQEAGANQPQHF
TGCGCCAGCAGCCAAGAGGCAGGGGCAAATCAGCCCCAGCATTTT
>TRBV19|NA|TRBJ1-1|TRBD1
CASSEGTVNTEAFF
TGTGCCAGTAGTGAGGGGACAGTGAACACTGAAGCTTTCTTT
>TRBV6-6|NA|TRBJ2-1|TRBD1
CASSRQGAYNEQFF
TGTGCCAGCAGTCGACAGGGGGCTTACAATGAGCAGTTCTTC
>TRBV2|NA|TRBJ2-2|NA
CASSEQEAGELFF
TGTGCCAGCAGTGAGCAGGAGGCCGGGGAGCTGTTTTTT